In this sample, the clone carrying this TCR beta chain turned up many times. Its antigen is not identified. Germline CDR1 and CDR2: SEHNR and FQNEAQ (reference sequence). The J segment lost 4 bases and the V segment lost 1 base, leaving 19 bases of the junction unmatched. This CDR3 has 20 amino acids. Naive CD8 T cells underwent sorting with the CD8+CD4-CCR7+CD45RA+ definition. Methods described previously were used for bulk TCR libraries, and listed TCR primers were applied. MiXCR, applied by TCRdb to the PCR reads, yields one record per CDR3 protein. The profile shows around 480,000 distinct CDR3 sequences, around 21% of them singletons. The data originate from a study of molecular identifiers for immune sequencing clone quantification. General observations from the study: Amid around 980,000 naive cells, spiked Jurkat TCR RNA from one cell was reportedly still detectable. Over 99% of CMV-specific effector molecules, but under 1% of naive ones, were in clones above 20 copies.

The chain joins TRBV7-9 to TRBJ2-3; 8 bases agree with TRBD2. The clonotype originates from a human donor in good health. Some libraries in this study had Jurkat cell RNA spiked in. The sequenced sample consisted of naive CD8+ T cells from blood, with Jurkat cell RNA spiked in. Documented subset: FACS-sorted CD8+CD4-CCR7+CD45RA+ naive T cells. CDR3 protein: CASSLVGVLQAGAPADTQYF. In DNA, the CDR3 is TGTGCCAGCAGCTTAGTTGGGGTACTCCAAGCGGGGGCCCCCGCAGATACGCAGTATTTT. Filled out from reference TRBV7-9 and TRBJ2-3, the complete variable domain reads DTGVSQNPRHKITKRGQNVTFRCDPISEHNRLYWYRQTLGQGPEFLTYFQNEAQLEKSRLLSDRFSAERPKGSFSTLEIQRTEQGDSAMYLCASSLVGVLQAGAPADTQYFGPGTRLTVL.